Below are 5 T cell receptor beta chains sequenced from a single sample in a study of T cell clonotyping in hematopoietic cell transplantation. Generated by immunoSEQ multiplex PCR, the TCRdb table keeps only in-frame clones and is missing some. The table records about 36,000 clones, over 85% of them present only once. The time point denotes: recipient sample about 28 days before transplant, after cytoreduction. Sequenced here: peripheral blood mononuclear cells, sampled before stem cell transplant. The receptors shown here come from a man between 35 and 55 years old with chronic myeloid leukemia. Some clones in this sample may be carry-over from other donors' samples.

The chain carries TRBV19 and TRBJ1-5; weak D call: TRBD1 (5 bases). Trimming shortened V by 8 bases and J by 4 bases, and 9 bases separated the two germline ends. The CDR3 is 12 amino acids. Germline loops: CDR1 LNHDA, CDR2 SQIVND (reference sequence). The CDR3 region has the DNA TGTGCCAGTCAGGGTCCGAATCAGCCCCAGCATTTT. Protein sequence: CASQGPNQPQHF.

The V and J genes are TRBV19 and TRBJ2-1; no definite D call. Germline V CDR1 and CDR2: LNHDA, SQIVND (reference sequence). V lost 2 bases and J lost 8, with 7 bases in between. CDR3 length equals 12 residues. The CDR3 DNA sequence: TGTGCCAGTAGTATAAGAGGTGATGAGCAGTTCTTC. Protein: CASSIRGDEQFF. The variable domain in full, with the rest retrieved from reference TRBV19 and TRBJ2-1, is DGGITQSPKYLFRKEGQNVTLSCEQNLNHDAMYWYRQDPGQGLRLIYYSQIVNDFQKGDIAEGYSVSREKKESFPLTVTSAQKNPTAFYLCASSIRGDEQFFGPGTRLTVL.

The gene calls are TRBV5-1 and TRBJ1-2, with 9 bases that match TRBD1. The CDR3 is made up of 13 amino acids. Germline assignment: CDR1 SGHRS and CDR2 YFSETQ. J was trimmed by 8 bases and V by 4 bases; bases with no gene match: 6. The CDR3 is CASSLGTGSGYTF. The CDR3 DNA reads TGCGCCAGCAGCCTCGGGACAGGGTCCGGCTACACCTTC. Variable domain in full (rest from reference TRBV5-1 and TRBJ1-2): KAGVTQTPRYLIKTRGQQVTLSCSPISGHRSVSWYQQTPGQGLQFLFEYFSETQRNKGNFPGRFSGRQFSNSRSEMNVSTLELGDSALYLCASSLGTGSGYTFGSGTRLTVV.

The rearrangement joins TRBV30 to TRBJ2-1; 11 nucleotides align to TRBD2. Unmatched junction bases numbered 14, after V lost 0 bases and J lost 4 bases. The germline CDR1 and CDR2 sequences are GTSNPN and SVGIG (reference sequence). The length of the CDR3 is 19 residues. The CDR3 is CAWSVRIAGGPGKYNEQFF. The CDR3 nucleotides are TGTGCCTGGAGTGTGAGAATAGCGGGGGGGCCAGGTAAATACAATGAGCAGTTCTTC.

This rearrangement joins TRBV28 to TRBJ2-1; D is uncertain. Looked up from germline, CDR1 is MDHEN and CDR2 is SYDVKM. The ends were cut back, 2 bases at V and 9 bases at J, with 8 bases in the middle. CDR3 length equals 12 residues. CDR3: CASSLPHGEQFF. The DNA for the CDR3 is TGTGCCAGCAGTTTACCACATGGTGAGCAGTTCTTC. Full variable domain (rest looked up from reference TRBV28 and TRBJ2-1): DVKVTQSSRYLVKRTGEKVFLECVQDMDHENMFWYRQDPGLGLRLIYFSYDVKMKEKGDIPEGYSVSREKKERFSLILESASTNQTSMYLCASSLPHGEQFFGPGTRLTVL.